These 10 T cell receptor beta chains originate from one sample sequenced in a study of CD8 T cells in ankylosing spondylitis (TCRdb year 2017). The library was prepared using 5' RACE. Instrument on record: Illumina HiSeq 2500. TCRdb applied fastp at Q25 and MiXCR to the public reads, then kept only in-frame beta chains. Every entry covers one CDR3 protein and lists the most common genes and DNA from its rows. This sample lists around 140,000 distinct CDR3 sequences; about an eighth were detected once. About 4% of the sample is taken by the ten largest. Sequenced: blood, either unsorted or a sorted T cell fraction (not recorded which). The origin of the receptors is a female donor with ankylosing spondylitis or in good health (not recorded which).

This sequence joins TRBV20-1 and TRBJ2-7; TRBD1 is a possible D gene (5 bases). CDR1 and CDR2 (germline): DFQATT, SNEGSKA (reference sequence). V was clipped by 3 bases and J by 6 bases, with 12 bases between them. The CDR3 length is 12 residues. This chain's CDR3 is CSASYGRGEQYF. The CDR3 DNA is TGCAGTGCTAGTTACGGTAGGGGCGAGCAGTACTTC.

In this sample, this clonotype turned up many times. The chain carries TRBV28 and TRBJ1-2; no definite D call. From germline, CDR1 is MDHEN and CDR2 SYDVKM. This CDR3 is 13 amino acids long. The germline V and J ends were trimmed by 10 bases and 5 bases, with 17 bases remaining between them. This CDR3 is CAIQRDGEYGYTF. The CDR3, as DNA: TGTGCCATTCAGAGGGATGGGGAATATGGCTACACCTTC.

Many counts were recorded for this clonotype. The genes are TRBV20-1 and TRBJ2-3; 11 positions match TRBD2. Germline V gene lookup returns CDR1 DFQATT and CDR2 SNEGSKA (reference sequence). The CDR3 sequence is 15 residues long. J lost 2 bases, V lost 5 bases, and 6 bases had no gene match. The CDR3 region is CSAPLAGGATDTQYF. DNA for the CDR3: TGCAGTGCTCCTTTAGCGGGAGGGGCCACAGATACGCAGTATTTT.

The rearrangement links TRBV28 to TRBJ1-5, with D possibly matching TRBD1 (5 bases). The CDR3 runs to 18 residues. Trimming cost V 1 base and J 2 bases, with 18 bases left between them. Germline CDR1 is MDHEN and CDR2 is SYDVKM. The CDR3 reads CASSLYPGFLLRNQPQHF. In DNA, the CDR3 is TGTGCCAGCAGTTTATACCCAGGGTTTCTATTACGCAATCAGCCCCAGCATTTT.

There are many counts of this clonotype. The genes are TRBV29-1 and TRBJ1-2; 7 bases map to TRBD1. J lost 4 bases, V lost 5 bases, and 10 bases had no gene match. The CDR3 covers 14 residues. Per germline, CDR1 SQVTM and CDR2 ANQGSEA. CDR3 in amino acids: CSVTADRQGYGYTF. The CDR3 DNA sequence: TGCAGCGTTACTGCGGACAGGCAGGGCTATGGCTACACCTTC. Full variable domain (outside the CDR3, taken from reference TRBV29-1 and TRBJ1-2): SAVISQKPSRDICQRGTSLTIQCQVDSQVTMMFWYRQQPGQSLTLIATANQGSEATYESGFVIDKFPISRPNLTFSTLTVSNMSPEDSSIYLCSVTADRQGYGYTFGSGTRLTVV.

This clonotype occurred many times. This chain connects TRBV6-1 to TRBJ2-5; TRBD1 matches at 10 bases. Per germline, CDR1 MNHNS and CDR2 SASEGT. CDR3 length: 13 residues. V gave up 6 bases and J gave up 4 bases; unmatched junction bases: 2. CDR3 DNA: TGTGCCAGCAGAGGGACAGGGGTAGAGACCCAGTACTTC. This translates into CASRGTGVETQYF.

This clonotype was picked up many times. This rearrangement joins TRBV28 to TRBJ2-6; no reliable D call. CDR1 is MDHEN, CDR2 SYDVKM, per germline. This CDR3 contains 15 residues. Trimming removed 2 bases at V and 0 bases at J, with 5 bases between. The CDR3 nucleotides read TGTGCCAGCAGTTTAATCGACTCTGGGGCCAACGTCCTGACTTTC. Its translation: CASSLIDSGANVLTF.

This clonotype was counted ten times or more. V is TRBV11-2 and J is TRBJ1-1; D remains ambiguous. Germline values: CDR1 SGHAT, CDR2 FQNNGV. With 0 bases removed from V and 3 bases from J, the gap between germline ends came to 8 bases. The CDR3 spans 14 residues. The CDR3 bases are TGTGCCAGCAGCTTAGATCGGCGGGACACTGAAGCTTTCTTT. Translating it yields CASSLDRRDTEAFF.

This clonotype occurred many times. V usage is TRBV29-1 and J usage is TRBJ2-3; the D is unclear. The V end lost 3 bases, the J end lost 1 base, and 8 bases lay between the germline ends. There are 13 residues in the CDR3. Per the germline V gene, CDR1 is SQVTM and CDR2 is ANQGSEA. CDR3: CSVERVRTDTQYF. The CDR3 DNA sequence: TGCAGCGTTGAGAGAGTTCGCACAGATACGCAGTATTTT.

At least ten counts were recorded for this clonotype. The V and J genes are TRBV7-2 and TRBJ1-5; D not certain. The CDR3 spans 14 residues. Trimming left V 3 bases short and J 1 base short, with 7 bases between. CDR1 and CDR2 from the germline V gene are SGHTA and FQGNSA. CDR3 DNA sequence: TGTGCCAGCAGCTTTGTCGTGAGCAATCAGCCCCAGCATTTT. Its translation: CASSFVVSNQPQHF.